Listed below are T cell receptor beta chains from one sample, sequenced in a study of Ad26.COV2.S vaccination and SARS-CoV-2 variants. Libraries were prepared by immunoSEQ multiplex PCR; TCRdb keeps only in-frame clonotypes and omits some of them. Of some 250,000 clones listed, around 89% are singletons. The sample consisted of peripheral blood, taken in a trial of Ad26.COV2.S vaccine versus placebo. These receptors were taken from a person aged 18-65 years who received the Ad26.COV2.S COVID-19 vaccine or a placebo. CDR3s include the opening cysteine and the closing phenylalanine or tryptophan. The size field is filled for only some rows; it gives once, few, many or a size class.

>NA|TRBV2
CASKSDTSPLHF
>NA|TRBV10-2
CASSESTGGLEQFF
>NA|TRBV19
CASSIGTVGYTF
>once|TRBV28
CASSLGMRQNYSGNTIYF
>NA|TRBV25-1
CASSPRLAGASYEQYF
>NA|TRBV30
CASITGGAGTGELFF
>NA|TRBV4-3
CASSQEGRGTGELFF
>once|TRBV27
CASSNAGPNTEAFF
>NA|TRBV19
CASSPTPDGHRTF
>NA|TRBV5-6
CASSSGQGRNQPQHF
>NA|TRBV2
CASRAPDRRAVTGYTF
>NA|TRBV6-5
CASIMDRSDHIQYF
>NA|TRBV5-6
CASRASVGSYNEQFF
>NA|TRBV4-3
CASSQDQGDSDNYGYTF
>NA|TRBV28
CASSPPTHSARETQYF
>NA|TRBV7-2
CASRGNTEAFF
>NA|TRBV7-8
CASSLFGSSYNSPLHF
>NA|TRBV5-1
CASSLEPEETQYF
>NA|TRBV28
CASSLQAPYGYTF
>NA|TRBV6-4
CASSDSYDSYGYTF
>NA|TRBV5-1
CASTEGLNTEAFF
>NA|TRBV24-1
CATSASAPGQPQHF
>NA|TRBV19
CASRLTVHNTEAFF
>NA|TRBV9
CASSVGLAGPHEQYF
>NA|TRBV19
CASSAAASGRARNEQFF
>NA|TRBV6-4
CASSATGDNSPLHF
>NA|TRBV12-3/TRBV12-4
CASSLAGEQFF
>NA|TRBV3-1/TRBV3-2
CASSQQLAGGSSYNEQFF